The T cell receptor (beta chain) under discussion was sequenced for a study of blood T cell repertoires in COVID-19. Study in general: Whether acute or convalescent, the COVID-19 samples came from the United States, Italy and Spain. Nucleic acid was either cDNA or gDNA, and it came from T cells, B-cell-depleted T cells, or PBMCs.

Germline values: CDR1 SGHRS, CDR2 YFSETQ. Between the trimmed V and J ends, which lost 4 bases and 7 bases, there was a span of 17 bases. The CDR3 is made up of 14 amino acids. Authors' data handling: By means of reference gene primer amplification, nucleated cell counts were estimated. The method was immunoSEQ multiplex PCR; TCRdb's version includes in-frame clones alone and lacks a portion of them. For V, J and clone size, that table is used; D and trimming come from the DNA. The table has around 310,000 clones, roughly 90% seen once. The origin of this receptor is a woman aged 40 to 50 with COVID-19, enrolled during active disease. The chain is built from TRBV5-1 and TRBJ1-2; D ambiguous. Sequenced material: peripheral blood. The CDR3 is CASSGNGGLGGYTF. The CDR3 DNA is TGCGCCAGCAGCGGAAATGGCGGGCTTGGTGGCTACACCTTC.